This T cell receptor beta chain was sequenced for a study of T cell changes during pregnancy in multiple sclerosis. Assay: immunoSEQ multiplex PCR; the TCRdb copy retains only in-frame clones and omits some. The sample lists roughly 50,000 clones; almost 95% were seen once. This sample comprised CD4+ T cells from peripheral blood mononuclear cells, obtained in the third trimester of pregnancy. This clonotype was obtained from a female donor with multiple sclerosis, enrolled in a pregnancy study.

CDR3 sequence reads: CSVLPWGVGYGYTF. CDR3 DNA: TGCAGCGTCCTACCCTGGGGAGTTGGCTATGGCTACACCTTC. The chain uses TRBV29-1 and TRBJ1-2; D not resolved. V was cut by 6 bases and J by 4 bases, with 18 bases left in between. The CDR3 covers 14 residues. CDR1 and CDR2 from the germline V gene are SQVTM and ANQGSEA.